Given below is one T cell receptor beta chain in context. The record originates from a study of OX40 agonist ivuxolimab in advanced cancers. Profiled with immunoSEQ multiplex PCR; TCRdb holds only in-frame clones, not every one. The sample lists 50,000 to 85,000 clones, around four fifths occurring once. This TCR came from an adult with an advanced solid tumor such as melanoma, head and neck, liver or kidney cancer. The sample here was CD4+ or CD8+ T cells sorted from blood, taken in a trial of the OX40 agonist ivuxolimab.

The CDR3 region is CASSPAMTSTEQFF. For the CDR3, the DNA is TGTGCCAGCTCACCAGCGATGACTAGTACTGAGCAGTTCTTC. The gene calls are TRBV18 and TRBJ2-1; D is possibly TRBD2 (6 bases). Trimming removed 2 bases from V and 9 bases from J, with 14 bases in between. The germline CDR1 and CDR2 sequences are KGHSH and LQKENI. The CDR3 extends over 14 amino acids.